A single sample gave rise to the 6 T cell receptor beta chains below, sequenced in a study of blood T cell repertoires in COVID-19. Sequencing used immunoSEQ multiplex PCR; TCRdb keeps in-frame clones, though not all of them. The sample holds some 160,000 clones, around 89% seen once. Input material: peripheral blood. These receptors were collected from a man in his 60s with acute or convalescent COVID-19.

This chain uses TRBV20-1 with TRBJ1-3; TRBD1 matches 8 bases. This CDR3 has 13 residues. Germline CDR1 DFQATT, CDR2 SNEGSKA (reference sequence). J was trimmed by 6 bases and V by 3 bases; bases with no gene match: 4. The CDR3: CSASLQGANTIYF. In DNA, the CDR3 is TGCAGTGCTAGTTTGCAGGGGGCAAACACCATATATTTT.

The rearrangement links TRBV7-3 to TRBJ2-1; TRBD2 aligns across 10 bases. CDR3 length: 15 amino acids. The V gene end was trimmed by 2 bases and the J gene end by 4 bases; junction bases not matched to a gene: 2. CDR1 and CDR2 from the germline V gene are SGHTA and FQGTGA. The CDR3 region is CASSLGSGGYNEQFF. CDR3 DNA sequence: TGTGCCAGCAGCTTAGGTAGCGGGGGGTACAATGAGCAGTTCTTC. The variable domain in full, completed from reference TRBV7-3 and TRBJ2-1, reads GAGVSQTPSNKVTEKGKYVELRCDPISGHTALYWYRQSLGQGPEFLIYFQGTGAADDSGLPNDRFFAVRPEGSVSTLKIQRTERGDSAVYLCASSLGSGGYNEQFFGPGTRLTVL.

The chain recombines TRBV3-1 (or the pseudogene TRBV3-2) with TRBJ2-1; 12 nucleotides line up with TRBD1. This CDR3 has 16 residues. In germline, CDR1 is LGHDT, CDR2 YNNKEL (reference sequence). Trimming took 3 bases from V and 6 from J; bases not matched to a gene: 6. CDR3 region: CASSHGTGGAPNEQFF. Written as DNA, the CDR3 is TGTGCCAGCAGCCATGGGACAGGGGGCGCCCCCAATGAGCAGTTCTTC.

The rearrangement links TRBV27 to TRBJ2-7; D is unresolved. The CDR3 totals 13 residues. Germline-derived CDR1 and CDR2 are MNHEY and SMNVEV (reference sequence). The germline V and J ends were trimmed by 4 bases and 7 bases, with 14 bases remaining between them. The CDR3, as DNA: TGTGCCAGCAGTTCGATGAGTACGACAGAGCAGTACTTC. It yields the protein CASSSMSTTEQYF.

The chain combines TRBV24-1 with TRBJ2-1, with D unresolved. V lost 6 bases and J 0 bases, leaving 11 bases between the germline ends. CDR3 length equals 15 residues. Germline CDR1 and CDR2: KGHDR and SFDVKD. CDR3 sequence reads: CATSPSRSSYNEQFF. The CDR3 DNA follows: TGTGCCACCAGTCCTTCTAGGAGCTCCTACAATGAGCAGTTCTTC.

The J gene is TRBJ2-2, the V gene TRBV5-1, with D unclear. The CDR3 runs 13 residues. Germline CDR1 and CDR2: SGHRS and YFSETQ. The V gene lost 2 bases and the J gene lost 7 bases, with 9 bases spanning the gap. CDR3 in amino acids: CASSFGFGGELFF. The CDR3 DNA reads TGCGCCAGCAGCTTCGGGTTCGGCGGGGAGCTGTTTTTT. The whole variable domain, filled in from reference TRBV5-1 and TRBJ2-2, reads KAGVTQTPRYLIKTRGQQVTLSCSPISGHRSVSWYQQTPGQGLQFLFEYFSETQRNKGNFPGRFSGRQFSNSRSEMNVSTLELGDSALYLCASSFGFGGELFFGEGSRLTVL.